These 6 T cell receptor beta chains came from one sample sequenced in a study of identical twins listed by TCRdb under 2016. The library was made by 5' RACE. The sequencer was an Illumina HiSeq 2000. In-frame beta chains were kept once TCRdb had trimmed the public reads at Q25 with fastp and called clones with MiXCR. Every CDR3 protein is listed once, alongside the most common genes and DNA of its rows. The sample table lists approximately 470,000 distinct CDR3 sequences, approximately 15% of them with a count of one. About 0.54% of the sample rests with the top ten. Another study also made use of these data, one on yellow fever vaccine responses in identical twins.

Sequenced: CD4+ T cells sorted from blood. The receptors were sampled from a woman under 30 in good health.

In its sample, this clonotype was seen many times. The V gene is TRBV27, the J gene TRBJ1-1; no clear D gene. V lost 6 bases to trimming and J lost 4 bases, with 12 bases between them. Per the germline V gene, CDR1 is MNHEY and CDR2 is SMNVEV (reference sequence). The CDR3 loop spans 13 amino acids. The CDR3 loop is CASSPDLGTEAFF. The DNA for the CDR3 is TGTGCCAGCAGCCCAGACCTGGGCACTGAAGCTTTCTTT.

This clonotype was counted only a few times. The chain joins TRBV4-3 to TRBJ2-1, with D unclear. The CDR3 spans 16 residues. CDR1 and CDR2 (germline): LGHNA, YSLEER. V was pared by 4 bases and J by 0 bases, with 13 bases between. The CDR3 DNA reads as TGCGCCAGCAGCCCCCGGGCCCTAAGCTCCTACAATGAGCAGTTCTTC. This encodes CASSPRALSSYNEQFF.

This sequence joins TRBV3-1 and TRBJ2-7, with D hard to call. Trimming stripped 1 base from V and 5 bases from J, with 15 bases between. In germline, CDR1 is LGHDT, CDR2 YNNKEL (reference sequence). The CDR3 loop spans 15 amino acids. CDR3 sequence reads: CASSQGTVGADEQYF. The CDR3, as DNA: TGTGCCAGCAGCCAAGGGACCGTCGGTGCAGACGAGCAGTACTTC.

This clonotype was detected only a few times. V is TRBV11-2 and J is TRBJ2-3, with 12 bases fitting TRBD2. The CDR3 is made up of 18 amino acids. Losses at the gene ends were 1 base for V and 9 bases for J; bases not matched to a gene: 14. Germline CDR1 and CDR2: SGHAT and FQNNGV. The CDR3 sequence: CASSLVRLAGGDVMTQYF. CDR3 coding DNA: TGTGCCAGCAGCTTAGTTAGGCTAGCGGGGGGGGATGTGATGACGCAGTATTTT.

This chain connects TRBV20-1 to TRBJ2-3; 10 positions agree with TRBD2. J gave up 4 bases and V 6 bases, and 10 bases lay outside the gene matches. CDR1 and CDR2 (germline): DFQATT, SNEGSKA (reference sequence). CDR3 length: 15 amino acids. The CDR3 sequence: CSAQEPSGSPDTQYF. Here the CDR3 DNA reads TGCAGTGCCCAGGAGCCTAGCGGGAGCCCAGATACGCAGTATTTT.

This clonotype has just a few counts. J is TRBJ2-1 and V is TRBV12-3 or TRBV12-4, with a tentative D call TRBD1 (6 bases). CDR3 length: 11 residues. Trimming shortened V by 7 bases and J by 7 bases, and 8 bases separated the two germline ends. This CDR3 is CASIGGNEQFF. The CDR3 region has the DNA TGTGCCAGCATAGGGGGTAATGAGCAGTTCTTC.